This is a list of T cell receptor beta chains from one sample in a study of cytomegalovirus exposure and HLA in healthy donors. Measured with immunoSEQ multiplex PCR; TCRdb has only the in-frame clones, and not every one. The profile shows about 150,000 clones, 70% to 90% of them singletons. Source material: PBMCs. The receptors originated from a woman aged 18-29 years in good health and CMV-seronegative. Each CDR3 is given with its conserved first and last residue. A D gene is named only where the DNA matches it firmly. The size field is filled for only some rows; it gives once, few, many or a size class.

D	size	length	V	J	DNA	CDR3
TRBD1	.	13	TRBV7-2	TRBJ2-7	TGTGCCAGCAGCTTCCGGGACAGACCCGAGCAGTACTTC	CASSFRDRPEQYF
TRBD1	.	13	TRBV19	TRBJ2-7	TGTGCCACCAGGACAGGGGGAGGATACGAGCAGTACTTC	CATRTGGGYEQYF
TRBD1	.	13	TRBV30	TRBJ1-1	TGTGCCTGGACCGAACAGGGGGTAACTGAAGCTTTCTTT	CAWTEQGVTEAFF
.	.	13	TRBV23-1	TRBJ2-7	TGCGCCAGCAGTTCGCAGGGATCCTACGAGCAGTACTTC	CASSSQGSYEQYF
.	.	16	TRBV30	TRBJ2-2	TGTGCCTGGAGTGTACGCGGGACTCTTAACACCGGGGAGCTGTTTTTT	CAWSVRGTLNTGELFF
TRBD1	few	16	TRBV4-1	TRBJ1-1	TGCGCCAGCAGCCTGGACAGGGGTGAGGGGGACACTGAAGCTTTCTTT	CASSLDRGEGDTEAFF
TRBD2	.	18	TRBV7-2	TRBJ2-3	TGTGCCAGCAGCTTAGTAGCGGCTAGCGGGGCCAGCACAGATACGCAGTATTTT	CASSLVAASGASTDTQYF
.	.	16	TRBV19	TRBJ1-4	TGTGCCAGTAGTCCCCGGGGGAGGGGGACTAATGAAAAACTGTTTTTT	CASSPRGRGTNEKLFF
.	once	14	TRBV28	TRBJ1-2	TGTGCCAGCAGTTTGGCACACCGAAACTATGGCTACACCTTC	CASSLAHRNYGYTF
TRBD1	.	15	TRBV19	TRBJ1-2	TGTGCCAGTAGTATAGTACCTCGAGACAGGGGGGCCTACACCTTC	CASSIVPRDRGAYTF